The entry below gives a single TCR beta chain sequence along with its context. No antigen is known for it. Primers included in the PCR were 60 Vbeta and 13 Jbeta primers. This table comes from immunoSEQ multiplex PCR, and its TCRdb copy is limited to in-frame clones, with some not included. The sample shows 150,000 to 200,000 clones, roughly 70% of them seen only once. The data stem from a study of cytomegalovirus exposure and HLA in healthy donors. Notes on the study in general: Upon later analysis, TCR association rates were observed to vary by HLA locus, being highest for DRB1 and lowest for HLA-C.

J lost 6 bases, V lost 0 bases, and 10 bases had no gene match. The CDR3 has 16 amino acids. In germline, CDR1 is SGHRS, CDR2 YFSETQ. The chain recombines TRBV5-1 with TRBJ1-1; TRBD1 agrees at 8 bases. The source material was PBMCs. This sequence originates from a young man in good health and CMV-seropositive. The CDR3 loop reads CASSLVTGGRGAEAFF. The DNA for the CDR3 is TGCGCCAGCAGCTTGGTTACAGGGGGTCGTGGGGCTGAAGCTTTCTTT.